This T cell receptor (beta chain) was recovered during a study of T cells after yellow fever vaccination. Study conclusions and caveats: Bulk-population clonotypes that are abundant could appear as contaminants in FACS-sorted repertoires. Post-booster reappearance was seen for most primary-vaccination clones (around 97% CD4, roughly 86% CD8). CD4 and CD8 compartments shared a small share of clonotypes.

A single record per CDR3 protein comes from TCRdb applying MiXCR to the 5' RACE reads. The sample has approximately 610,000 distinct CDR3 sequences, around a sixth seen once. To note about this clonotype: What it binds is not known.

Sequences were derived from PBMCs, sampled roughly 5 days after the first yellow fever vaccination. The clonotype comes from a man younger than 35 who received the YFV17D yellow fever vaccine.

The CDR3 region is CASSLPGIRYNEQFF. The CDR3 region has the DNA TGTGCCAGCAGCTTACCGGGGATCAGGTACAATGAGCAGTTCTTC. The V call is TRBV7-9, the J call TRBJ2-1, with D perhaps matching TRBD2 (5 bases). The V gene lost 2 bases and the J gene lost 4 bases, with 12 bases spanning the gap. The CDR3 has 15 amino acids. Germline loops: CDR1 SEHNR, CDR2 FQNEAQ (reference sequence).